The 14 T cell receptor beta chains given below trace back to one sample, sequenced in a study of blood T cell repertoires in COVID-19. The repertoire was sequenced with immunoSEQ multiplex PCR; TCRdb's copy has only in-frame clones and lacks some. This sample carries more than 150,000 clones, approximately 82% of them seen once, and the ten largest clones take 15% to 20%. The material sequenced was PBMCs or T cells enriched from blood (not recorded which). Receptors originate from a woman in her forties or fifties who had recovered from COVID-19.

CDR3 region: CASSPNGGMSGELFF. CDR3 coding DNA: TGTGCCAGCAGCCCCAACGGGGGGATGTCCGGGGAGCTGTTTTTT. The V and J genes are TRBV7-3 and TRBJ2-2; 7 positions match TRBD2. The CDR3 consists of 15 residues. V lost 5 bases to trimming and J lost 6 bases; unmatched junction nucleotides: 9. Germline lookup yields CDR1 SGHTA and CDR2 FQGTGA.

V is TRBV9 and J is TRBJ2-3, with TRBD2 identical over 8 bases. The CDR3 is 15 residues long. V lost 7 bases to trimming and J lost 0 bases; unmatched junction nucleotides: 7. Germline-derived CDR1 and CDR2 are SGDLS and YYNGEE. CDR3 region: CASGFSGVSTDTQYF. CDR3 sequence (DNA): TGTGCCAGCGGATTTAGCGGGGTTAGCACAGATACGCAGTATTTT.

The rearrangement links TRBV14 to TRBJ2-7; 7 bases line up with TRBD1. V lost 4 bases and J lost 3; bases outside the gene matches: 6. CDR3 length: 14 residues. Germline CDR1 SGHDN, CDR2 FVKESK. The CDR3 DNA follows: TGTGCCAGCAGCCGTGGACAGGTGCACTACGAGCAGTACTTC. Translating it yields CASSRGQVHYEQYF.

V usage is TRBV28 and J usage is TRBJ1-5; D remains unclear. Trimming took off 6 bases at V and 3 bases at J, with 18 bases between the two ends. The CDR3 length is 16 residues. CDR1 is MDHEN and CDR2 is SYDVKM in the germline V gene. The CDR3 region is CASSPTEGVSNQPQHF. The CDR3, as DNA: TGTGCCAGCAGCCCGACCGAGGGTGTTTCCAATCAGCCCCAGCATTTT.

The V gene is TRBV28, the J gene TRBJ1-6; the match to TRBD1 covers 7 bases. Trimming took 5 bases from V and 10 from J; bases not matched to a gene: 11. CDR3 length equals 15 residues. Germline V CDR1 and CDR2: MDHEN, SYDVKM. DNA of the CDR3: TGTGCCAGCAGTCTCGGGACAGCCATTTGGTCACCCCTCCACTTT. Amino acids: CASSLGTAIWSPLHF.

This clone was found a few times. The rearrangement links TRBV11-2 to TRBJ2-3, with D possibly matching TRBD2 (5 bases). Germline V gene sequence: CDR1 SGHAT, CDR2 FQNNGV. The length of the CDR3 is 15 residues. V lost 7 bases, J lost 5 bases, and 19 bases lay in between. The chain's CDR3 is CASMRAVGVGDTQYF. The CDR3 DNA reads TGTGCCAGCATGAGGGCGGTTGGGGTAGGAGATACGCAGTATTTT.

The chain recombines TRBV5-1 with TRBJ1-6, with 7 bases aligning to TRBD1. The junction had 4 bases not matched to a gene; V was cut back by 5 bases and J by 5 bases. The CDR3 covers 14 residues. The V gene's germline CDR1 is SGHRS and CDR2 YFSETQ. DNA for the CDR3: TGCGCCAGCAGGGCCGGGACAGATAATTCACCCCTCCACTTT. Translation: CASRAGTDNSPLHF.

The rearrangement links TRBV11-1 to TRBJ2-5; a weak D match, TRBD2 (5 bases). Germline assignment: CDR1 SGHAT and CDR2 FQDESV (reference sequence). V lost 5 bases and J lost 7, with 11 bases in between. The CDR3 is 12 amino acids. CDR3 sequence: CASSTEGWTQYF. CDR3 DNA sequence: TGTGCCAGCAGCACCGAGGGTTGGACCCAGTACTTC.

The chain employs TRBV11-2 and TRBJ2-1, with 8 positions matching TRBD1. From germline, CDR1 is SGHAT and CDR2 FQNNGV. Losses at the gene ends were 4 bases for V and 6 bases for J; bases not matched to a gene: 8. The CDR3 is made up of 15 amino acids. The CDR3 DNA follows: TGTGCCAGCAGCTCTCGACAGGGGAGGCTCAATGAGCAGTTCTTC. Its translation is CASSSRQGRLNEQFF.

This clone was seen just once. The rearrangement joins TRBV19 to TRBJ2-2; TRBD2 aligns across 15 bases. There are 19 residues in the CDR3. V gave up 1 base and J gave up 6 bases; unmatched junction bases: 9. Looked up from germline, CDR1 is LNHDA and CDR2 is SQIVND (reference sequence). CDR3 bases: TGTGCCAGTAGTATAGTAGGACTAGCGGGAGGGCCCCAGGCCGGGGAGCTGTTTTTT. Its translation is CASSIVGLAGGPQAGELFF.

This chain joins TRBV28 and TRBJ1-6, with a tentative D call TRBD1 (5 bases). This CDR3 has 12 amino acids. Germline V gene lookup returns CDR1 MDHEN and CDR2 SYDVKM. Trimming pared 8 bases from V and 10 bases from J, leaving 12 bases between. The CDR3 DNA sequence: TGTGCCAGCGGCAGGGTGGTCTCACCCCTCCACTTT. It codes for CASGRVVSPLHF.

V usage is TRBV5-1 and J usage is TRBJ2-1, with a weak D call TRBD1 (5 bases). The V end lost 4 bases, the J end lost 6 bases, and 14 bases lay between the germline ends. This CDR3 has 14 residues. Germline V gene lookup returns CDR1 SGHRS and CDR2 YFSETQ. The chain's CDR3 is CASSQVSGINEQFF. In DNA form, the CDR3 reads TGCGCCAGCAGCCAAGTGTCAGGGATCAATGAGCAGTTCTTC. Full variable domain (outside the CDR3, taken from reference TRBV5-1 and TRBJ2-1): KAGVTQTPRYLIKTRGQQVTLSCSPISGHRSVSWYQQTPGQGLQFLFEYFSETQRNKGNFPGRFSGRQFSNSRSEMNVSTLELGDSALYLCASSQVSGINEQFFGPGTRLTVL.

The J gene is TRBJ2-2, the V gene TRBV7-3; D may be TRBD1 (6 bases). V was pared by 5 bases and J by 4 bases, with 14 bases between. This CDR3 has 15 amino acids. Germline V gene sequence: CDR1 SGHTA, CDR2 FQGTGA. CDR3: CASSRNQGGTGELFF. Written as DNA, the CDR3 is TGTGCCAGCAGCCGTAACCAAGGGGGCACCGGGGAGCTGTTTTTT.

The rearrangement uses TRBV29-1 and TRBJ1-2, with TRBD1 as a possible D gene (6 bases). The ends were cut back, 5 bases at V and 2 bases at J, with 15 bases in the middle. The CDR3 has 14 residues. Looked up from germline, CDR1 is SQVTM and CDR2 is ANQGSEA. Here the CDR3 DNA reads TGCAGCGTTCCAACAGGGCTAGGGAACTATGGCTACACCTTC. Translation gives CSVPTGLGNYGYTF.